The 21 T cell receptor beta chains in this list originate from one sample, sequenced in a study of shared clonotypes between healthy human individuals. The repertoire was sequenced with immunoSEQ multiplex PCR; TCRdb's copy has only in-frame clones and lacks some. The data contain roughly 1,500,000 clones, 95% to 99% of them singletons. Sequenced material: naive CD4+ T cells sorted from blood. Noted subset: CD45RA+ positively selected. These receptors were taken from a man aged 25-45 years in good health.

This clone was observed once. The rearrangement links TRBV6-1 to TRBJ2-1; 9 bases are shared with TRBD1. V was clipped by 6 bases and J by 11 bases; unmatched bases: 8. Germline assignment: CDR1 MNHNS and CDR2 SASEGT. The CDR3 runs to 13 residues. For the CDR3, the DNA is TGTGCCAGCAGGGGGACAGGGACAATGAAGCAGTTCTTC. As protein: CASRGTGTMKQFF.

This clone was detected only once. This sequence joins TRBV19 and TRBJ2-7; the D gene is possibly TRBD2 (5 bases). Germline V lookup: CDR1 LNHDA, CDR2 SQIVND (reference sequence). This CDR3 contains 14 residues. V lost 3 bases, J lost 2 bases, and 11 bases lay in between. CDR3 nucleotides: TGTGCCAGTAGTATCACGGGGTCCCCCTACGAGCAGTACTTC. Amino acid sequence: CASSITGSPYEQYF.

The CDR3: CASRGQSLSYEQYF. The DNA for the CDR3 is TGTGCCAGCAGAGGACAGAGCCTCTCCTACGAGCAGTACTTC. The rearrangement links TRBV27 to TRBJ2-7; TRBD1 is a possible D gene (6 bases). Deletions cut 6 bases from V and 0 bases from J, with 12 bases between. The length of the CDR3 is 14 residues. Germline CDR1 is MNHEY and CDR2 is SMNVEV (reference sequence).

This chain uses TRBV4-2 with TRBJ1-5; 9 positions match TRBD1. V trimming: 3 bases; J trimming: 7 bases; junction bases outside the gene matches: 4. The CDR3 sequence is 14 residues long. Germline V gene sequence: CDR1 LGHNA, CDR2 YNFKEQ. DNA of the CDR3: TGTGCCAGCAGCCAGTGGACAGGGGACCAGCCCCAGCATTTT. Encoded protein: CASSQWTGDQPQHF.

This chain links TRBV25-1 with TRBJ1-1; D possibly corresponds to TRBD1 (6 bases). The ends were cut back, 6 bases at V and 1 base at J, with 12 bases in the middle. The CDR3 runs 14 residues. The V gene's germline CDR1 is MGHDK and CDR2 SYGVNS. The CDR3 sequence: CASRMGHTNTEAFF. In nucleotides, the CDR3 is TGTGCCAGCAGGATGGGACACACGAACACTGAAGCTTTCTTT.

Turning to this clone: This sample also contains other DNA sequences that code for the same CDR3. The genes are TRBV2 and TRBJ2-5; D is undetermined. Deletions cut 9 bases from V and 0 bases from J, with 5 bases between. Per germline, CDR1 SNHLY and CDR2 FYNNEI. The CDR3 extends over 11 amino acids. Here the CDR3 reads CASRYQETQYF. The CDR3 DNA sequence: TGTGCCAGTCGGTACCAAGAGACCCAGTACTTC. The full variable domain, in which reference TRBV2 and TRBJ2-5 provide the parts outside the CDR3, is EPEVTQTPSHQVTQMGQEVILRCVPISNHLYFYWYRQILGQKVEFLVSFYNNEISEKSEIFDDQFSVERPDGSNFTLKIRSTKLEDSAMYFCASRYQETQYFGPGTRLLVL.

This rearrangement joins TRBV7-6 to TRBJ1-1, with TRBD1 as a possible D gene (5 bases). CDR1 and CDR2 from the germline V gene are SGHVS and FNYEAQ. The CDR3 is 14 amino acids. Trimming took off 1 base at V and 0 bases at J, with 6 bases between the two ends. The CDR3, as DNA: TGTGCCAGCAGCTTAGACAGGATGAACACTGAAGCTTTCTTT. Protein product: CASSLDRMNTEAFF.

The genes are TRBV29-1 and TRBJ2-2, with 7 bases that match TRBD1. This CDR3 is built from 13 residues. CDR1 and CDR2 from the germline V gene are SQVTM and ANQGSEA. In nucleotides, the CDR3 is TGCACCGCGACAGGGACGAACACCGGGGAGCTGTTTTTT. It codes for CTATGTNTGELFF.

V and J are TRBV4-1 and TRBJ1-2; a possible D gene is TRBD1 (5 bases). V was clipped by 1 base and J by 4 bases, with 13 bases between them. The CDR3 totals 15 residues. Germline V gene sequence: CDR1 MGHRA, CDR2 YSYEKL. The CDR3 reads CASSQGRGTAYGYTF. The CDR3 DNA is TGCGCCAGCAGCCAAGGTCGTGGGACCGCCTATGGCTACACCTTC.

The chain couples TRBV9 to TRBJ2-3, with D perhaps TRBD2 (5 bases). The V end was cut by 0 bases, the J end by 2 bases, with 13 bases between. The CDR3 is 16 amino acids. The germline gives CDR1 SGDLS, CDR2 YYNGEE. CDR3 bases: TGTGCCAGCAGCGTAGGGAGCTCGGGGTTCACAGATACGCAGTATTTT. Amino acid sequence: CASSVGSSGFTDTQYF.

The rearrangement uses TRBV2 and TRBJ2-2; possible D gene TRBD2, 6 bases. The CDR3 totals 16 residues. V was clipped by 6 bases and J by 2 bases, with 16 bases between them. Per the germline V gene, CDR1 is SNHLY and CDR2 is FYNNEI. CDR3 sequence: CASRGLGGINTGELFF. As DNA, the CDR3 is TGTGCCAGCAGGGGTCTGGGCGGGATTAACACCGGGGAGCTGTTTTTT.

The rearrangement uses TRBV7-2 and TRBJ1-2; possible D gene TRBD1, 6 bases. The CDR3 runs to 15 residues. V was clipped by 5 bases and J by 4 bases, with 17 bases between them. Germline lookup yields CDR1 SGHTA and CDR2 FQGNSA. The CDR3 spells CASSPNAGQLYGYTF. In nucleotides, the CDR3 is TGTGCCAGCAGCCCTAACGCTGGACAGCTCTATGGCTACACCTTC. The full variable domain, in which reference TRBV7-2 and TRBJ1-2 provide the parts outside the CDR3, is GAGVSQSPSNKVTEKGKDVELRCDPISGHTALYWYRQSLGQGLEFLIYFQGNSAPDKSGLPSDRFSAERTGGSVSTLTIQRTQQEDSAVYLCASSPNAGQLYGYTFGSGTRLTVV.

This rearrangement joins TRBV18 to TRBJ2-2, with D perhaps matching TRBD1 (5 bases). The CDR3 contains 14 residues. The germline V gene has CDR1 KGHSH and CDR2 LQKENI. V was trimmed by 6 bases and J by 1 base, leaving 9 bases between them. The CDR3 region is CASSLDRNTGELFF. For the CDR3, the DNA is TGTGCCAGCTCGCTTGACAGGAACACCGGGGAGCTGTTTTTT.

The chain recombines TRBV18 with TRBJ2-6; the D is unclear. The CDR3 totals 15 residues. The V gene lost 3 bases and the J gene lost 11 bases, with 17 bases spanning the gap. CDR1 KGHSH and CDR2 LQKENI come from the germline V gene. As DNA, the CDR3 is TGTGCCAGCTCACCGACCCTTACCCCCCGGGACGTCCTGACTTTC. Translated: CASSPTLTPRDVLTF.

The chain is built from TRBV7-3 and TRBJ2-1; 7 bases are shared with TRBD1. Trimming removed 8 bases from V and 2 bases from J; junction bases left unmatched: 9. CDR3 size: 15 residues. Germline V gene data show CDR1 as SGHTA and CDR2 as FQGTGA. This CDR3 reads CASSALGGTYNEQFF. The DNA for the CDR3 is TGTGCCAGCTCCGCGCTAGGGGGCACCTACAATGAGCAGTTCTTC.

The rearrangement uses TRBV7-9 and TRBJ2-3; D remains ambiguous. The germline V gene encodes CDR1 SEHNR and CDR2 FQNEAQ (reference sequence). This CDR3 is 15 amino acids long. Trimming took off 5 bases at V and 0 bases at J, with 12 bases between the two ends. CDR3 in amino acids: CASSLTPGSTDTQYF. The CDR3, as DNA: TGTGCCAGCAGCCTAACCCCCGGCAGCACAGATACGCAGTATTTT.

The CDR3 nucleotides are TGCGCCAGCAGCTCCGGCATAGGGGCGCGGAACACTGAAGCTTTCTTT. Translating it yields CASSSGIGARNTEAFF. The chain combines TRBV5-1 with TRBJ1-1; perhaps TRBD1 as D (5 bases). The germline V and J ends were trimmed by 3 bases and 1 base, with 16 bases remaining between them. This CDR3 comprises 16 residues. The germline gives CDR1 SGHRS, CDR2 YFSETQ.

The V and J genes are TRBV6-5 and TRBJ2-7; D unresolved. V was shortened by 0 bases and J by 7 bases, with 16 bases between the two germline ends. The CDR3 consists of 15 residues. Germline V gene lookup returns CDR1 MNHEY and CDR2 SVGAGI. The CDR3, as DNA: TGTGCCAGCAGTTACTCGAATCCCATTTCTGAAGAGCAGTACTTC. Encoded protein: CASSYSNPISEEQYF.

The chain uses TRBV2 and TRBJ1-5; D is possibly TRBD1 (5 bases). Germline CDR1 SNHLY, CDR2 FYNNEI. This CDR3 is 14 amino acids long. Trimming pared 7 bases from V and 5 bases from J, leaving 15 bases between. CDR3 bases: TGTGCCAGCAATCCAGACAGAAGAGATCAGCCCCAGCATTTT. Its protein product is CASNPDRRDQPQHF.

The V gene is TRBV7-2, the J gene TRBJ2-1, with TRBD2 identical over 7 bases. Germline CDR1 reads SGHTA; CDR2 reads FQGNSA. CDR3 length: 16 amino acids. Losses at the gene ends were 5 bases for V and 2 bases for J; bases not matched to a gene: 9. CDR3 DNA: TGTGCCAGCAGCCCCGGGGGGTTTAGCGCCTACAATGAGCAGTTCTTC. The encoded protein is CASSPGGFSAYNEQFF. Complete variable domain (other parts from reference TRBV7-2 and TRBJ2-1): GAGVSQSPSNKVTEKGKDVELRCDPISGHTALYWYRQSLGQGLEFLIYFQGNSAPDKSGLPSDRFSAERTGGSVSTLTIQRTQQEDSAVYLCASSPGGFSAYNEQFFGPGTRLTVL.

This clone was recorded only once. This rearrangement joins TRBV11-3 to TRBJ2-5; the D gene is possibly TRBD2 (5 bases). Per germline, CDR1 SGHNT and CDR2 YENEEA. Trimming removed 1 base from V and 5 bases from J, with 17 bases in between. This CDR3 is 16 amino acids long. The CDR3 protein is CASSLGRRVAGETQYF. Written as DNA, the CDR3 is TGTGCCAGCAGCTTAGGTCGGCGGGTAGCTGGCGAGACCCAGTACTTC.